The entry that follows covers one T cell receptor (beta chain) sequence. The entry originates in a study of T cells expressing NK-cell markers. This CDR3 has 17 amino acids. In germline, CDR1 is ENHRY, CDR2 SYGVKD. No DNA is given; TCRdb re-called the 5' RACE reads and lists each CDR3 protein once. The sample table sets out about 540,000 distinct CDR3 sequences. This receptor was obtained from a man between 18 and 29 years old in good health. Sequenced material: blood T cells: a sorted CD56 or NKG2C T cell subset, CD4+ or CD8+ T cells, or bulk PBMC T cells (not recorded which). The V gene is TRBV10-3, the J gene TRBJ2-1; the TRBD1 assignment by TCRdb is unverifiable without DNA. CDR3 amino acids: CAISESAPYSSYNEQFF.